This T cell receptor beta chain was sequenced in a study of T-cell reconstitution after alpha-beta-depleted transplantation in children. With 7 bases clipped from V and 7 bases from J, the junction kept 11 bases outside the gene matches. Germline values: CDR1 SGHRS, CDR2 YFSETQ. CDR3 length equals 14 residues. It was with unique molecular identifiers that the TCRbeta library was prepared. TCRdb reanalysed the PCR reads using MiXCR and keeps one entry per CDR3 protein. The sample shows 250,000 or so distinct CDR3 sequences, 6.5% to 10% of them seen only once. This clonotype was seen ten or more times. The V gene is TRBV5-1, the J gene TRBJ2-3; 8 bases are a match to TRBD2. The sequencing here drew on PBMCs, mostly from graft donor cells, taken 180 days after TCRalphabeta/CD19-depleted stem cell transplant. The source is a male patient younger than 18 who had a stem cell transplant for acute lymphoblastic leukemia, so the T cells may come from the graft donor. The CDR3 nucleotides are TGCGCCAGCTCCGGTACTAGCGGCACGTATACGCAGTATTTT. This translates into CASSGTSGTYTQYF.